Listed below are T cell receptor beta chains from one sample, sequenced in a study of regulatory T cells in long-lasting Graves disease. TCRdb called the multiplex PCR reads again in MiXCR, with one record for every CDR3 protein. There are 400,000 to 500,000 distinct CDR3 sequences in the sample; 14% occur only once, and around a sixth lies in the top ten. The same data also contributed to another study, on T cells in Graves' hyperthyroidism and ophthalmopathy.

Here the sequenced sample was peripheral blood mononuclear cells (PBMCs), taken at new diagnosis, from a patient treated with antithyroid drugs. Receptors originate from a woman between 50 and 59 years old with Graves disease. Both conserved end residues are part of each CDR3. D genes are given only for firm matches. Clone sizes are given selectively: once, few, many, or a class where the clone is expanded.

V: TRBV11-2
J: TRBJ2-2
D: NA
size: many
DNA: TGTGCCAGCAGCTTAGCCCTCCTGGGAACCGGGGAGCTGTTTTTT
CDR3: CASSLALLGTGELFF

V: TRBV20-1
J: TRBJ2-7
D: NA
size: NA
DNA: TGCAGTGCTTCCGACACAACTAATTCCATCGAGCAGTACTTC
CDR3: CSASDTTNSIEQYF

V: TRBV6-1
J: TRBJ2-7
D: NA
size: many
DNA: TGTGCCAGCAGTGAACGGGCAGGTGGAGTTTACGAGCAGTACTTC
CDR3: CASSERAGGVYEQYF

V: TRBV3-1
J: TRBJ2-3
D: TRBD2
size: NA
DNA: TGTGCCAGCAGCCAAGATGGACTAGCGAGAGATACGCAGTATTTT
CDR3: CASSQDGLARDTQYF

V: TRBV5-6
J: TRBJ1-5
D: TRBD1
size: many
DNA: TGTGCCAGCAGCGCCGGGACAGGGGGCACCCAGCCCCAGCATTTT
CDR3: CASSAGTGGTQPQHF

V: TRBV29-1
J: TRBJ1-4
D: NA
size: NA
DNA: TGCAGCGTTGGACAGCGCTTGAATGAAAAACTGTTTTTT
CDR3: CSVGQRLNEKLFF

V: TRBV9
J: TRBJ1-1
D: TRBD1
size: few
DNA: TGTGCCAGCAGCGTAGTTGGGACAGGGGGAACTGAAGCTTTCTTT
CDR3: CASSVVGTGGTEAFF

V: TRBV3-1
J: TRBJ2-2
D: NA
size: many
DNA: TGTGCCAGCAGAAAGAGAGAGGGGAACGGGGAGCTGTTTTTT
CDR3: CASRKREGNGELFF

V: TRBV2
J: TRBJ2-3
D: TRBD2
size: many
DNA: TGTGCCAGCGGGTTAGCGGGAGCCCACACAGATACGCAGTATTTT
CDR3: CASGLAGAHTDTQYF

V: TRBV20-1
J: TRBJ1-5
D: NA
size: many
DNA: TGCAGTGCTAGAGATCCAAGCGGGACGGGTCAGCCCCAGCATTTT
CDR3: CSARDPSGTGQPQHF

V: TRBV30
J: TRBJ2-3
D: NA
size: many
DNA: TGTGCCTGGAGCTCCAGGGCCACAGATACGCAGTATTTT
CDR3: CAWSSRATDTQYF

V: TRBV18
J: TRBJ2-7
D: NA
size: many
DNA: TGTGCCAGCACGCCTCTTCAGGACTCCTACGAGCAGTACTTC
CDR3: CASTPLQDSYEQYF

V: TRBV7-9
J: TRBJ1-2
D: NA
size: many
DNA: TGTGCCAGCAGCCCCCGACAGGACTATGGCTACACCTTC
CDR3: CASSPRQDYGYTF

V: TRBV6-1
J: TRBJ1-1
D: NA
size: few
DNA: TGTGCCAGCCGACAGATAAACACTGAAGCTTTCTTT
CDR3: CASRQINTEAFF

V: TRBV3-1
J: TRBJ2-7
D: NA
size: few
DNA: TGTGCCAGCAGCCAAGAGTACGGGACCTCCTACGAGCAGTACTTC
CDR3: CASSQEYGTSYEQYF